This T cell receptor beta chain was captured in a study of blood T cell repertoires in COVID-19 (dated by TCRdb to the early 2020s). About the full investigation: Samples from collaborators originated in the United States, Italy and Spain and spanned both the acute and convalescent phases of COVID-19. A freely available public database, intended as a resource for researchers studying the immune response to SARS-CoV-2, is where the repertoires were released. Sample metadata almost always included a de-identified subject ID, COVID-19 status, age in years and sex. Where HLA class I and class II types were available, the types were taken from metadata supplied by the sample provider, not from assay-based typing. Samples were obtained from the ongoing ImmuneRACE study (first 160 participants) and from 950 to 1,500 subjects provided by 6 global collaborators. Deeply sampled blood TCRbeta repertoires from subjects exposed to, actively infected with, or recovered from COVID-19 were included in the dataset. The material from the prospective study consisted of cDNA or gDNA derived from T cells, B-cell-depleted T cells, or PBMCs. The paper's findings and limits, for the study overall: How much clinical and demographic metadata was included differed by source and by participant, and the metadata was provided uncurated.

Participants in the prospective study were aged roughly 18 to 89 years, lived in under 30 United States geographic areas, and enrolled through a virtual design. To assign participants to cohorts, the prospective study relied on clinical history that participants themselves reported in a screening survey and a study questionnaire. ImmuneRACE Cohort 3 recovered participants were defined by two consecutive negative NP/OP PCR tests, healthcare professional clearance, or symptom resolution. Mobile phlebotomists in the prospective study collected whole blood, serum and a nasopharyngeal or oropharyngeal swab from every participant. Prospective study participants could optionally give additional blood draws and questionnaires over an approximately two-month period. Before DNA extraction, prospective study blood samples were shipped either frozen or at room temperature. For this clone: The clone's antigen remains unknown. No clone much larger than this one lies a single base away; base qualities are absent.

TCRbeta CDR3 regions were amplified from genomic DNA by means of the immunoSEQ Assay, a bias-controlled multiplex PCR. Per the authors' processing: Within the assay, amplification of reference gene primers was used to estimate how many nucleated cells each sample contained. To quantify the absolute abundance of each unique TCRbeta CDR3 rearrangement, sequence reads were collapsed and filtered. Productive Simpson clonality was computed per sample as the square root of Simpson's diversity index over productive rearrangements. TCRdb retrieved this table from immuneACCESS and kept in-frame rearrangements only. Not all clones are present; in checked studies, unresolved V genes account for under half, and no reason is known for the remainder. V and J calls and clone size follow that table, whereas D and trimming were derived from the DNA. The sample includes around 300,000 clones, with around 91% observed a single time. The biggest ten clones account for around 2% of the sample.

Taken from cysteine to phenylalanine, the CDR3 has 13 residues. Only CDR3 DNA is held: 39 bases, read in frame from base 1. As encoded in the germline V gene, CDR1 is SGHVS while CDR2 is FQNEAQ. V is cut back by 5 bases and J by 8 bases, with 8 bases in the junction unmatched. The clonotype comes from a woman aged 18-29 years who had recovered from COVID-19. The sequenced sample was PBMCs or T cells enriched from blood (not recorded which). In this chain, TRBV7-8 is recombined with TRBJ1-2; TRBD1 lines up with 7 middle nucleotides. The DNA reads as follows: TGTGCCAGCAGCAGCACAGGGGCCTACGGCTACACCTTC. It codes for CASSSTGAYGYTF.